A selection of T cell receptor beta chains follows, all from one sample in a study of blood T cell repertoires in COVID-19. Libraries were prepared by immunoSEQ multiplex PCR; TCRdb keeps only in-frame clonotypes and omits some of them. The sample carries approximately 340,000 clones, 80% to 90% recorded once. The sample consisted of peripheral blood. The receptors here all came from a man under 40 with COVID-19, enrolled during active disease. Both conserved end residues are part of each CDR3. The D gene is left open where the match is weak. Where a row states a size, it is once, few, many or the class of an expanded clone; other rows omit it.

V,J,size,D,CDR3,DNA
TRBV5-1,TRBJ2-2,NA,NA,CASSLVTDNTGELFF,TGCGCCAGCAGCTTGGTGACAGATAACACCGGGGAGCTGTTTTTT
TRBV4-3,TRBJ2-1,NA,NA,CASSQDPSSYNEQFF,TGCGCCAGCAGCCAAGACCCCAGCTCCTACAATGAGCAGTTCTTC
TRBV11-2,TRBJ1-5,few,NA,CASSLFVNQPQHF,TGTGCCAGCAGCTTATTCGTGAATCAGCCCCAGCATTTT
TRBV11-2,TRBJ1-4,NA,NA,CASSPGQGNEKLFF,TGTGCCAGCAGCCCAGGGCAGGGTAATGAAAAACTGTTTTTT
TRBV11-2,TRBJ1-1,NA,NA,CASSSYGGAPGTEAFF,TGTGCCAGCAGCTCCTATGGGGGGGCCCCAGGCACTGAAGCTTTCTTT
TRBV7-2,TRBJ2-1,NA,NA,CASSLVRGAALTYNEQFF,TGTGCCAGCAGCTTAGTTCGGGGAGCGGCGCTAACCTACAATGAGCAGTTCTTC
TRBV4-1,TRBJ1-4,once,NA,CASSQPDRDNEKLFF,TGCGCCAGCAGCCAGCCGGACAGAGATAATGAAAAACTGTTTTTT
TRBV11-2,TRBJ1-2,NA,TRBD1,CASSPFLGQGGGEGGYTF,TGTGCCAGCAGCCCGTTTTTGGGACAGGGCGGGGGAGAGGGCGGCTACACCTTC
TRBV11-2,TRBJ1-4,NA,NA,CASSRTTGWRGEKLFF,TGTGCCAGCAGCCGGACTACAGGCTGGAGAGGGGAAAAACTGTTTTTT
TRBV6-5,TRBJ1-2,NA,NA,CASSYRGTDGYTF,TGTGCCAGCAGTTACCGCGGGACCGATGGCTACACCTTC
TRBV19,TRBJ2-5,NA,NA,CASSRSGQNQETQYF,TGTGCCAGTAGTCGGTCTGGGCAGAACCAAGAGACCCAGTACTTC
TRBV10-3,TRBJ1-1,once,NA,CAISENMNTEAFF,TGTGCCATCAGTGAAAACATGAACACTGAAGCTTTCTTT
TRBV5-1,TRBJ2-5,NA,TRBD1,CASSQTGTGFQETQYF,TGCGCCAGCAGCCAAACCGGGACAGGTTTCCAAGAGACCCAGTACTTC
TRBV12-3/TRBV12-4,TRBJ2-2,once,NA,CASTLTTGELFF,TGTGCCAGCACCCTAACCACCGGGGAGCTGTTTTTT
TRBV19,TRBJ2-5,NA,NA,CASRPTWEEETQYF,TGTGCCAGTAGACCCACATGGGAGGAAGAGACCCAGTACTTC
TRBV29-1,TRBJ2-1,NA,TRBD2,CSGRTSGHEQFF,TGCAGCGGTCGGACTAGCGGGCATGAGCAGTTCTTC
TRBV7-2,TRBJ1-1,NA,TRBD1,CASSSTGGNEAFF,TGTGCCAGCAGCTCTACAGGGGGCAATGAAGCTTTCTTT
TRBV27,TRBJ1-2,NA,NA,CASSDGGMLRGYTF,TGTGCTAGCAGTGACGGGGGGATGCTGCGGGGCTACACCTTC
TRBV9,TRBJ1-3,NA,NA,CASSVALPGHSGNTIYF,TGTGCCAGCAGCGTAGCTCTGCCAGGGCACTCTGGAAACACCATATATTTT
TRBV28,TRBJ2-7,NA,TRBD2,CASKLAGGLGPDEQYF,TGTGCCAGCAAACTAGCGGGAGGGCTCGGTCCGGATGAGCAGTACTTC
TRBV6-5,TRBJ1-5,NA,TRBD1,CASTGTGGNQPQHF,TGTGCCAGCACCGGGACAGGGGGCAATCAGCCCCAGCATTTT
TRBV9,TRBJ1-1,NA,TRBD1,CASSVVGQGATEAFF,TGTGCCAGCAGCGTAGTTGGACAGGGGGCCACTGAAGCTTTCTTT
TRBV7-3,TRBJ1-1,NA,NA,CASSLTGDGTEAFF,TGTGCCAGCAGCTTAACAGGGGATGGCACTGAAGCTTTCTTT
TRBV7-2,TRBJ1-3,NA,NA,CASSEGQRNTIYF,TGTGCCAGCAGCGAGGGCCAGCGGAACACCATATATTTT
TRBV10-3,TRBJ1-6,NA,TRBD1,CAISGDRGHNSPLHF,TGTGCCATCAGTGGGGACAGGGGGCATAATTCACCCCTCCACTTT
TRBV5-1,TRBJ1-3,NA,TRBD1,CASSLVTGELSGNTIYF,TGCGCCAGCAGCTTGGTTACAGGGGAGCTCTCTGGAAACACCATATATTTT
TRBV21-1,TRBJ1-2,once,NA,CASSKVGSRQLYYGYTF,TGTGCCAGCAGCAAAGTCGGATCCCGACAGTTATACTATGGCTACACCTTC
TRBV9,TRBJ1-2,few,TRBD1,CASSESIVGTGQGYGYTF,TGTGCCAGCAGCGAGAGTATAGTGGGGACGGGACAGGGCTATGGCTACACCTTC
TRBV14,TRBJ2-7,NA,NA,CASSTEGRQYF,TGTGCCAGCAGCACGGAGGGTCGGCAGTACTTC
TRBV28,TRBJ1-2,few,TRBD1,CASSPVDRVYGYTF,TGTGCCAGCAGTCCGGTCGACAGGGTCTATGGCTACACCTTC
TRBV29-1,TRBJ2-5,NA,NA,CSVEGVQGTQYF,TGCAGCGTTGAGGGGGTACAGGGGACCCAGTACTTC
TRBV20-1,TRBJ2-5,NA,TRBD2,CSASWGGGGETQYF,TGCAGTGCTAGTTGGGGGGGAGGAGGGGAGACCCAGTACTTC
TRBV12-3/TRBV12-4,TRBJ2-2,NA,NA,CASTTGYTGELFF,TGTGCCAGCACGACAGGTTACACCGGGGAGCTGTTTTTT
TRBV4-3,TRBJ2-1,NA,TRBD2,CASSRQISTSGASSYNEQFF,TGCGCCAGCAGCCGACAGATTAGCACTAGCGGGGCGAGCTCCTACAATGAGCAGTTCTTC
TRBV10-2,TRBJ2-7,NA,TRBD1,CASDRDQSGYEQYF,TGCGCCAGCGACAGGGACCAGTCGGGCTACGAGCAGTACTTC
TRBV7-3,TRBJ2-3,NA,NA,CASSLGRTDTQYF,TGTGCCAGCAGCTTGGGCCGCACAGATACGCAGTATTTT
TRBV5-1,TRBJ1-1,NA,NA,CASSFGQNTEAFF,TGCGCCAGCAGCTTTGGACAGAACACTGAAGCTTTCTTT
TRBV27,TRBJ2-3,few,NA,CASSNRDSTDTQYF,TGTGCCAGCAGTAACAGGGATAGCACAGATACGCAGTATTTT
TRBV13,TRBJ2-4,NA,TRBD2,CASSSFRGENIQYF,TGTGCCAGCAGCTCATTTCGGGGGGAAAACATTCAGTACTTC
TRBV9,TRBJ2-1,NA,TRBD1,CASSPRTGDDEQFF,TGTGCCAGCAGCCCTCGGACAGGGGATGATGAGCAGTTCTTC
TRBV28,TRBJ2-7,once,NA,CASRRAGGLSDEQYF,TGTGCCAGCAGGCGCGCCGGCGGGCTTTCAGACGAGCAGTACTTC
TRBV3-1/TRBV3-2,TRBJ1-4,NA,TRBD1,CATKRTGVPALFF,TGTGCAACCAAACGGACAGGGGTCCCCGCACTGTTTTTT
TRBV27,TRBJ2-7,NA,TRBD2,CASSLAGSSREQYF,TGTGCCAGCAGCCTAGCGGGAAGTTCGAGGGAGCAGTACTTC
TRBV9,TRBJ1-2,NA,NA,CASSLRPLAGGYTF,TGTGCCAGCAGCTTAAGGCCCTTAGCGGGCGGCTACACCTTC
TRBV24-1,TRBJ2-2,once,TRBD2,CATSDSGLVKLFF,TGTGCCACCAGTGATTCGGGACTAGTCAAGCTGTTTTTT
TRBV5-1,TRBJ1-1,NA,NA,CASSLGGVQTEAFF,TGCGCCAGCAGCTTGGGCGGGGTTCAGACTGAAGCTTTCTTT
TRBV5-1,TRBJ2-5,NA,NA,CASSLEGLEETQYF,TGCGCCAGCAGCTTGGAAGGATTGGAGGAGACCCAGTACTTC
TRBV19,TRBJ2-2,NA,NA,CASTWASHRLELFF,TGTGCCAGTACCTGGGCCTCTCACCGGCTCGAGCTGTTTTTT
TRBV18,TRBJ1-4,NA,NA,CASSPAQVKVEKLFF,TGTGCCAGCTCACCGGCGCAGGTAAAGGTCGAAAAACTGTTTTTT
TRBV28,TRBJ1-3,NA,TRBD1,CASSSGTGGNTIYF,TGTGCCAGCAGTTCAGGGACAGGGGGAAACACCATATATTTT
TRBV20-1,TRBJ2-7,NA,TRBD2,CSASELAGGPIEQYF,TGCAGTGCTAGTGAGTTAGCGGGAGGGCCTATCGAGCAGTACTTC
TRBV9,TRBJ2-2,NA,NA,CASSAGVTGELFF,TGTGCCAGCAGCGCCGGAGTTACCGGGGAGCTGTTTTTT
TRBV27,TRBJ2-2,few,TRBD2,CASSLGLAGGANTGELFF,TGTGCCAGCAGTTTAGGGCTAGCGGGAGGGGCGAACACCGGGGAGCTGTTTTTT